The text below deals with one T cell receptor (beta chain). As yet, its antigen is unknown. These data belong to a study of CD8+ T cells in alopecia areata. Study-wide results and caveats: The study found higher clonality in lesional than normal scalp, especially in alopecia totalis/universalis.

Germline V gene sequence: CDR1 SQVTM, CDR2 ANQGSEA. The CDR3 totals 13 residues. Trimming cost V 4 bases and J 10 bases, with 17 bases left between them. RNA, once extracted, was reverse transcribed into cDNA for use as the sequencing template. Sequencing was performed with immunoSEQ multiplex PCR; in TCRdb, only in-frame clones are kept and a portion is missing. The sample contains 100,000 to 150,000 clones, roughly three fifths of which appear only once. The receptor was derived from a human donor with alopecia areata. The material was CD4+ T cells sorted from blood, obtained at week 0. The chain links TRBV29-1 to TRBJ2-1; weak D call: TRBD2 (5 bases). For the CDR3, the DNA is TGCAGCGTTGCGACCAGCAGAGGGTTGGAGCAGTTCTTC. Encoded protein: CSVATSRGLEQFF.